This T cell receptor (beta chain) was found in a study of cytomegalovirus exposure and HLA in healthy donors. This CDR3 is built from 14 residues. Trimming stripped 5 bases from V and 0 bases from J, with 11 bases between. Germline-derived CDR1 and CDR2 are MNHEY and SMNVEV (reference sequence). The primer mix had 60 Vbeta and 13 Jbeta primers. The data were produced by immunoSEQ multiplex PCR, yet TCRdb's version contains in-frame clones alone and is incomplete. Of fewer than 200,000 clones listed, approximately 77% were seen once; the top ten hold around 3.4%. To note about this clone: The antigen is unknown.

Study results and caveats: Per a prior analysis, the majority of TCR beta V segments were productive roughly 87% or roughly 30% of the time. Serostatus for CMV was the only available immune exposure information. Associated with cytomegalovirus, according to the listing, were around 160 TCR beta chains. In vitro work confirmed that a few CMV-associated chains recognize CMV antigens.

Sequencing was performed on PBMCs. The TCR sequence derives from a man under 40 in good health and CMV-seropositive. The V and J genes are TRBV27 and TRBJ2-7; D might be TRBD1 (5 bases). CDR3 loop: CASSPSDSSYEQYF. CDR3 nucleotides: TGTGCCAGCAGTCCTTCAGACAGCTCCTACGAGCAGTACTTC.